One and the same sample provided the 13 T cell receptor beta chains below, sequenced in a study of cytomegalovirus exposure and HLA in healthy donors (TCRdb year 2017). Library preparation used the immunoSEQ multiplex PCR assay. For the multiplex PCR, a mixture combining 60 forward primers for TCR Vbeta segments and 13 reverse primers for TCR Jbeta segments was used. The table was pulled from immuneACCESS by TCRdb, which kept in-frame rearrangements only. Such tables lose some clones; where checked, under half of the loss comes from unresolved V genes, and the rest has no known cause. Across this sample there are over 95,000 clones, with around 77% seen only once. Approximately 5% of the sample is taken by the ten largest. What was sequenced was PBMCs. These receptors came from a woman aged 25 to 45 in good health and CMV-seropositive.

The V gene is TRBV15, the J gene TRBJ2-7; D perhaps matches TRBD2 (6 bases). CDR3 length equals 12 residues. Germline lookup yields CDR1 LNHNV and CDR2 YYDKDF (reference sequence). Trimming left V 3 bases short and J 6 bases short, with 9 bases between. The CDR3 DNA reads as TGTGCCACCAGCAGTCGACTAGGCGAGCAGTACTTC. Its protein product is CATSSRLGEQYF.

This clone was counted between two and nine times. The chain recombines TRBV6-5 with TRBJ2-7; D might be TRBD2 (5 bases). CDR3 size: 14 residues. The germline V and J ends were trimmed by 8 bases and 0 bases, with 14 bases remaining between them. Germline V gene data show CDR1 as MNHEY and CDR2 as SVGAGI. The CDR3 coding sequence is TGTGCCAGCGCTAGGACCGGGATCTCCTACGAGCAGTACTTC. Protein product: CASARTGISYEQYF.

This clone was counted ten times or more. V gene TRBV6-1 combines with J gene TRBJ1-1; unclear D gene. The CDR3 sequence is 12 residues long. V was shortened by 10 bases and J by 3 bases, with 12 bases between the two germline ends. Germline V gene data show CDR1 as MNHNS and CDR2 as SASEGT. The CDR3 loop reads CATRRADTEAFF. The CDR3 DNA is TGTGCCACCAGGAGGGCGGACACTGAAGCTTTCTTT.

The chain joins TRBV6-5 to TRBJ1-5, with D uncertain. V dropped 2 bases and J dropped 4 bases, with 6 bases sitting between them. CDR3 size: 13 residues. Germline V gives CDR1 MNHEY, CDR2 SVGAGI. CDR3 loop: CASSYDGNQPQHF. DNA of the CDR3: TGTGCCAGCAGTTACGACGGGAATCAGCCCCAGCATTTT.

V and J are TRBV10-1 and TRBJ1-5; D not certain. Germline-derived CDR1 and CDR2 are WNHNN and SYGVQD (reference sequence). CDR3 length equals 15 residues. Trimming shortened V by 2 bases and J by 3 bases, and 11 bases separated the two germline ends. CDR3 protein: CASSEGRGNNQPQHF. The DNA of the CDR3 is TGCGCCAGCAGTGAGGGAAGAGGGAACAATCAGCCCCAGCATTTT.

The chain joins TRBV27 to TRBJ2-7; 9 bases line up with TRBD1. The CDR3 contains 14 residues. V was pared by 7 bases and J by 7 bases, with 11 bases of the junction left unmatched. From germline, CDR1 is MNHEY and CDR2 SMNVEV (reference sequence). This CDR3 reads CASIPGQGLGEQYF. The CDR3, as DNA: TGTGCCAGCATCCCGGGACAGGGTCTGGGGGAGCAGTACTTC.

This chain uses TRBV4-2 with TRBJ1-6, with TRBD1 matching over 9 bases. CDR1 and CDR2 (germline): LGHNA, YNFKEQ. The CDR3 loop spans 17 amino acids. V was clipped by 2 bases and J by 10 bases; unmatched bases: 12. The chain's CDR3 is CASSQTGGPSVWSPLHF. CDR3 DNA: TGTGCCAGCAGCCAAACAGGGGGCCCCAGCGTGTGGTCACCCCTCCACTTT.

CDR3 protein: CASSFNRGKETQYF. The CDR3 coding sequence is TGTGCCAGCAGCTTCAACAGGGGGAAGGAGACCCAGTACTTC. This chain connects TRBV7-2 to TRBJ2-5; 8 bases agree with TRBD1. CDR3 size: 14 residues. The germline V gene has CDR1 SGHTA and CDR2 FQGNSA. The ends lost 3 bases at V and 5 bases at J; junction bases unmatched: 5.

The chain is built from TRBV5-6 and TRBJ2-1, with 8 bases matching TRBD1. V trimming: 2 bases; J trimming: 8 bases; junction bases outside the gene matches: 3. Germline CDR1 and CDR2: SGHDT and YYEEEE. The CDR3 runs 13 residues. CDR3 region: CASSFGQGYEQFF. DNA of the CDR3: TGTGCCAGCAGCTTTGGACAGGGCTATGAGCAGTTCTTC.

V gene TRBV29-1 combines with J gene TRBJ2-1; 8 bases line up with TRBD1. The CDR3 length is 16 residues. The germline CDR1 and CDR2 sequences are SQVTM and ANQGSEA. J was trimmed by 1 base and V by 3 bases; bases with no gene match: 8. The CDR3 spells CSVEDRTGRSYNEQFF. CDR3 sequence (DNA): TGCAGCGTTGAGGACCGGACAGGGAGGTCCTACAATGAGCAGTTCTTC.

The rearrangement joins TRBV13 to TRBJ2-7; 16 positions agree with TRBD2. V lost 5 bases and J lost 1; bases outside the gene matches: 2. This CDR3 region has 16 residues. Per the germline V gene, CDR1 is PRHDT and CDR2 is FYEKMQ (reference sequence). The chain's CDR3 is CASSQGLAGGSYEQYF. The CDR3 coding sequence is TGTGCCAGCAGCCAGGGACTAGCGGGGGGGTCCTACGAGCAGTACTTC.

The chain couples TRBV6-1 to TRBJ1-1; perhaps TRBD1 as D (6 bases). The CDR3 is made up of 15 amino acids. The germline CDR1 and CDR2 sequences are MNHNS and SASEGT. Trimming took off 1 base at V and 10 bases at J, with 19 bases between the two ends. CDR3 amino acids: CASSEEGRGAPSAFF. For the CDR3, the DNA is TGTGCCAGCAGTGAAGAGGGCAGGGGCGCACCTTCAGCTTTCTTT.

The table lists this clone with a few counts. The chain uses TRBV5-1 and TRBJ1-1, with 8 nucleotides matching TRBD1. CDR1 SGHRS and CDR2 YFSETQ come from the germline V gene. With 4 bases clipped from V and 7 bases from J, the junction kept 3 bases outside the gene matches. The CDR3 has 12 residues. The CDR3 loop is CASSQQGGEAFF. In nucleotides, the CDR3 is TGCGCCAGCAGCCAACAGGGGGGTGAAGCTTTCTTT.